Below, 21 T cell receptor beta chains from the same sample are listed, as sequenced in a study of CD8+ T cells in alopecia areata. Regarding treatment: oral pan-JAK inhibitor, 5-10 mg twice daily. From alopecia areata patients, lesional scalp punch biopsies and peripheral blood were collected. Extracted RNA was reverse transcribed, and the resulting cDNA served as sequencing template. The method was immunoSEQ multiplex PCR; TCRdb's version includes in-frame clones alone and lacks a portion of them. Here the sample spans approximately 18,000 clones, around 60% being singletons. Sequences were derived from skin, sampled at week 4, from a patient treated with tofacitinib. These receptors were obtained from a human donor with alopecia areata.

This clone ranks as medium-sized. V usage is TRBV5-4 and J usage is TRBJ2-7; 9 bases are shared with TRBD1. Looked up from germline, CDR1 is SGHNT and CDR2 is YYREEE (reference sequence). The CDR3 contains 15 residues. V lost 5 bases and J lost 2; bases outside the gene matches: 8. CDR3 loop: CASRVDRGGTYEQYF. In DNA, the CDR3 is TGTGCCAGCAGGGTGGACAGGGGAGGAACCTACGAGCAGTACTTC. Full variable domain (remainder filled in from reference TRBV5-4 and TRBJ2-7): ETGVTQSPTHLIKTRGQQVTLRCSSQSGHNTVSWYQQALGQGPQFIFQYYREEENGRGNFPPRFSGLQFPNYSSELNVNALELDDSALYLCASRVDRGGTYEQYFGPGTRLTVT.

The rearrangement links TRBV27 to TRBJ1-1, with no clear D. CDR3 length equals 12 residues. The V end was cut by 8 bases, the J end by 0 bases, with 7 bases between. Germline V CDR1 and CDR2: MNHEY, SMNVEV (reference sequence). CDR3 sequence (DNA): TGTGCCAGCGGGCGTGTGAACACTGAAGCTTTCTTT. Its protein product is CASGRVNTEAFF.

This clone was picked up a small number of times. The rearrangement links TRBV7-2 to TRBJ1-4; maybe TRBD1 (5 bases). The CDR3 extends over 15 amino acids. Germline V gene lookup returns CDR1 SGHTA and CDR2 FQGNSA. V lost 5 bases, J lost 10 bases, and 20 bases lay in between. The CDR3 spells CASSPVGGLGGKLFF. CDR3 coding DNA: TGTGCCAGCAGCCCCGTCGGGGGACTTGGGGGAAAACTGTTTTTT.

Comment on this clone: At one end, the junction sequence differs from germline, possibly due to a read error. The chain combines TRBV5-4 with TRBJ2-3; TRBD2 agrees at 7 bases. Germline V gene data show CDR1 as SGHNT and CDR2 as YYREEE (reference sequence). This CDR3 is 12 amino acids long. The CDR3 sequence is CASSLEVGLVFF. As DNA, the CDR3 is TGTGCCAGCAGTCTCGAGGTTGGACTAGTGTTTTTT. The full variable domain, completed using reference TRBV5-4 and TRBJ2-3, is ETGVTQSPTHLIKTRGQQVTLRCSSQSGHNTVSWYQQALGQGPQFIFQYYREEENGRGNFPPRFSGLQFPNYSSELNVNALELDDSALYLCASSLEVGLVFFGPGTRLTVL.

This sequence joins TRBV4-1 and TRBJ2-1; TRBD2 matches at 11 bases. The CDR3 sequence is 18 residues long. Germline V gene data show CDR1 as MGHRA and CDR2 as YSYEKL. V gave up 4 bases and J gave up 4 bases; unmatched junction bases: 12. The CDR3 here is CASSRGGLAGGQYNEQFF. The CDR3 DNA is TGCGCCAGCAGCCGGGGCGGTTTAGCGGGGGGGCAATACAATGAGCAGTTCTTC.

In its sample, this clone was seen once. The chain is built from TRBV15 and TRBJ1-1, with TRBD1 matching 8 bases. The J segment lost 0 bases and the V segment lost 3 bases, leaving 6 bases of the junction unmatched. The germline V gene has CDR1 LNHNV and CDR2 YYDKDF (reference sequence). This CDR3 contains 16 residues. Written as DNA, the CDR3 is TGTGCCACCAGCAGGCAACGGACAGGGTTGAACACTGAAGCTTTCTTT. Translation gives CATSRQRTGLNTEAFF.

The chain combines TRBV9 with TRBJ2-1; 8 bases line up with TRBD2. Trimming cost V 4 bases and J 7 bases; bases outside gene matches: 10. There are 15 residues in the CDR3. The germline gives CDR1 SGDLS, CDR2 YYNGEE. The chain's CDR3 is CASSPTGGPGNEQFF. Written as DNA, the CDR3 is TGTGCCAGCAGCCCAACGGGGGGGCCGGGGAATGAGCAGTTCTTC.

The chain joins TRBV29-1 to TRBJ2-7; tentatively, D is TRBD1 or TRBD2 (6 bases each). The CDR3 has 11 residues. Germline CDR1 SQVTM, CDR2 ANQGSEA. The CDR3 protein is CSMMRGDEQYF. DNA for the CDR3: TGCTCCATGATGAGGGGGGACGAGCAGTACTTC.

The genes are TRBV19 and TRBJ2-1; D gene ambiguous. Germline CDR1 is LNHDA and CDR2 is SQIVND (reference sequence). The length of the CDR3 is 15 residues. V was cut by 5 bases and J by 2 bases, with 13 bases left in between. CDR3 in amino acids: CASSPDGNTYNEQFF. CDR3 nucleotide sequence: TGTGCCAGTAGTCCGGACGGTAACACCTACAATGAGCAGTTCTTC.

V gene TRBV7-3 combines with J gene TRBJ2-3; 14 positions agree with TRBD2. Germline V CDR1 and CDR2: SGHTA, FQGTGA. This CDR3 is 15 amino acids long. The V segment lost 5 bases and the J segment 7 bases; nucleotides outside the gene matches: 5. The CDR3 reads CASSPGLAGGNTQYF. In DNA form, the CDR3 reads TGTGCCAGCAGCCCCGGACTAGCGGGGGGAAATACGCAGTATTTT.

V gene TRBV4-2 combines with J gene TRBJ2-1; TRBD1 is a possible D gene (5 bases). CDR1 is LGHNA, CDR2 YNFKEQ, per germline. This CDR3 is 15 amino acids long. The V end was cut by 4 bases, the J end by 8 bases, with 18 bases between. The CDR3 is CASSLQKAGLDEQFF. CDR3 coding DNA: TGTGCCAGCAGCCTCCAGAAAGCAGGGTTAGATGAGCAGTTCTTC.

The chain recombines TRBV7-6 with TRBJ2-7; 7 bases are a match to TRBD1. Germline lookup yields CDR1 SGHVS and CDR2 FNYEAQ. V lost 0 bases and J lost 5; bases outside the gene matches: 22. CDR3 length: 20 amino acids. CDR3 in DNA: TGTGCCAGCAGCTTAGCGAGGGGGCCATGGCCAAGGGAAGGTAGGAACGAGCAGTACTTC. Translating it yields CASSLARGPWPREGRNEQYF.

A word on this clone: This sample includes further DNA sequences coding for the same CDR3. This CDR3 reads CASSQGNSPLHF. CDR3 coding DNA: TGCGCCAGCAGCCAAGGGAATTCACCCCTCCACTTT. V usage is TRBV4-3 and J usage is TRBJ1-6; no definite D call. The CDR3 has 12 residues. V was cut by 1 base and J by 7 bases, with 2 bases left in between. Germline CDR1 and CDR2: LGHNA and YSLEER.

V and J are TRBV30 and TRBJ2-3; D assignment may be TRBD1 or TRBD2 (6 bases each). The CDR3 has 15 amino acids. From germline, CDR1 is GTSNPN and CDR2 SVGIG (reference sequence). V gave up 0 bases and J gave up 0 bases, with 10 bases separating them. CDR3 loop: CAWSVRRGSTDTQYF. CDR3 bases: TGTGCCTGGAGTGTACGGAGGGGGAGCACAGATACGCAGTATTTT.

Concerning this clone itself: A read error may account for a junction end that differs from germline. The rearrangement links TRBV29-1 to TRBJ2-1, with 9 bases aligning to TRBD1. Germline V gene data show CDR1 as SQVTM and CDR2 as ANQGSEA. The CDR3 consists of 14 residues. The CDR3 loop is CSALGTGSSNEQFF. CDR3 sequence (DNA): TGCAGCGCGTTAGGGACAGGGTCCTCCAATGAGCAGTTCTTC.

The CDR3 DNA sequence: TGTGCCAGCAGCTTAGTCCCAGGGGAAGGCGGAGATGGCTACACCTTC. Amino acid sequence: CASSLVPGEGGDGYTF. V and J are TRBV11-2 and TRBJ1-2, with a possible D match to TRBD1 (6 bases). The V gene lost 1 base and the J gene lost 6 bases, with 18 bases spanning the gap. The germline V gene encodes CDR1 SGHAT and CDR2 FQNNGV. The length of the CDR3 is 16 residues. Full variable domain (rest looked up from reference TRBV11-2 and TRBJ1-2): EAGVAQSPRYKIIEKRQSVAFWCNPISGHATLYWYQQILGQGPKLLIQFQNNGVVDDSQLPKDRFSAERLKGVDSTLKIQPAKLEDSAVYLCASSLVPGEGGDGYTFGSGTRLTVV.

V is TRBV7-2 and J is TRBJ2-3; D may be TRBD2 (5 bases). The V gene's germline CDR1 is SGHTA and CDR2 FQGNSA. This CDR3 has 15 residues. Trimming pared 8 bases from V and 9 bases from J, leaving 24 bases between. The CDR3 loop is CASAYGVGLGHTQYF. CDR3 in DNA: TGTGCCAGCGCGTACGGGGTGGGCCTAGGTCACACGCAGTATTTT.

The genes are TRBV6-5 and TRBJ2-7; 7 bases line up with TRBD1. Germline V CDR1 and CDR2: MNHEY, SVGAGI. V lost 7 bases and J lost 2; bases outside the gene matches: 11. This CDR3 spans 15 amino acids. The DNA of the CDR3 is TGTGCCAGCAACCAACTCCGGGACAGACCCTACGAGCAGTACTTC. Translated: CASNQLRDRPYEQYF.

This chain links TRBV11-2 with TRBJ2-2; 13 nucleotides line up with TRBD2. The CDR3 totals 19 residues. Germline V gene data show CDR1 as SGHAT and CDR2 as FQNNGV. Losses at the gene ends were 5 bases for V and 3 bases for J; bases not matched to a gene: 12. The CDR3 sequence: CASSKRLAGGPTDTGELFF. The CDR3 coding sequence is TGTGCCAGCAGCAAACGACTAGCGGGGGGCCCGACCGACACCGGGGAGCTGTTTTTT.

This sequence joins TRBV4-1 and TRBJ2-5; D call uncertain. CDR1 and CDR2 (germline): MGHRA, YSYEKL. V shed 0 bases and J shed 6 bases, with 11 bases lying between them. The CDR3 spans 14 residues. The chain's CDR3 is CASSQDPRIKTQYF. Written as DNA, the CDR3 is TGCGCCAGCAGCCAAGATCCCAGAATAAAGACCCAGTACTTC.

This rearrangement joins TRBV15 to TRBJ2-5; D unresolved. V lost 6 bases to trimming and J lost 4 bases, with 6 bases between them. CDR3 length: 11 residues. The V gene's germline CDR1 is LNHNV and CDR2 YYDKDF (reference sequence). CDR3 coding DNA: TGTGCCACCAGGGAGCGAGAGACCCAGTACTTC. Protein: CATRERETQYF.